These T cell receptor beta chains were read from a single sample in a study of Graves' ophthalmopathy and Graves' hyperthyroidism. Each CDR3 protein gets one entry after TCRdb re-called the multiplex PCR reads with MiXCR. The repertoire holds 340,000 or so distinct CDR3 sequences, with under 20% as singletons. The source material was peripheral blood. These receptor sequences come from an adult man with Graves' ophthalmopathy. The CDR3 runs from the conserved cysteine through the conserved F or W. A D gene is named only where the DNA matches it firmly. Sizes are listed as once, few, many, or a class for an expanded clone.

TRBV30,TRBJ2-4,many,TRBD2,TGTGCCTGGACCGCAGGGAGGGAAAACATTCAGTACTTC,CAWTAGRENIQYF
TRBV19,TRBJ1-2,many,TRBD1,TGTGCCAGTAGAGGACAGGGGAAATTGCATGGCTACACCTTC,CASRGQGKLHGYTF
TRBV30,TRBJ2-5,few,TRBD2,TGTGCCTGGAGCCCCCCTGGCGGGAGAGAGACCCAGTACTTC,CAWSPPGGRETQYF
TRBV7-9,TRBJ2-7,many,NA,TGTGCCAGCAGCCGCCGAGGGCTCGAGCAGTACTTC,CASSRRGLEQYF
TRBV6-1,TRBJ1-2,many,TRBD1,TGTGCCAGCAGTGAAGAGACAGGGGTCTTCTATGGCTACACCTTC,CASSEETGVFYGYTF
TRBV20-1,TRBJ1-2,many,TRBD1,TGCAGTGCTAGTAAGGGGGCCGAATATGGCTACACCTTC,CSASKGAEYGYTF
TRBV20-1,TRBJ1-2,many,TRBD1,TGCAGTGCTTCCAAACAGGGGGCGGACTATGGCTACACCTTC,CSASKQGADYGYTF
TRBV6-2/TRBV6-3,TRBJ2-7,many,NA,TGTGCCAGCAGTTACAACTCCTACGAGCAGTACTTC,CASSYNSYEQYF
TRBV6-1,TRBJ1-2,once,TRBD1,TGTGCCAGCAGTGATAGGGGACAGGGTCTTGGCTACACCTTC,CASSDRGQGLGYTF
TRBV19,TRBJ1-5,many,NA,TGTGCCAGTAGTTTCTACGGCTCGCCCCAGCATTTT,CASSFYGSPQHF
TRBV29-1,TRBJ1-2,many,NA,TGCAGCGTTGAAGACAGGGAGGTCAGCTACACCTTC,CSVEDREVSYTF
TRBV29-1,TRBJ2-7,many,NA,TGCAGCGTTGAATGGGCTAGTCAGAGGGGTTACGAGCAGTACTTC,CSVEWASQRGYEQYF
TRBV19,TRBJ2-2,many,NA,TGTGCCAGTAGAACATCTTTGCGGGCAGGGAGTAAAACCGGGGAGCTGTTTTTT,CASRTSLRAGSKTGELFF
TRBV5-1,TRBJ2-5,many,NA,TGCGCCAGCAGCTTCGTTACGGGACAAGAGACCCAGTACTTC,CASSFVTGQETQYF
TRBV6-2/TRBV6-3,TRBJ2-7,many,NA,TGTGCCAGCCAGAATACTCTCGAGCAGTACTTC,CASQNTLEQYF
TRBV7-9,TRBJ1-6,many,NA,TGTGCCAGCAGCGTGGCGTGGGGTCAATGGTCACCCCTCCACTTT,CASSVAWGQWSPLHF